What follows are 20 T cell receptor beta chains derived from one specimen sequenced in a study of T cell repertoires in cytomegalovirus infection. TCRdb independently ran MiXCR on the reads; one entry per CDR3 protein. This table holds about 260,000 distinct CDR3 sequences, roughly 13% found once. Sequences were obtained from PBMCs. These receptor sequences come from a human donor in good health (CMV status not recorded). Some clones in this sample may be carry-over from other donors' samples.

This clonotype has only a few counts. CDR3 amino acids: CASSFGAGSGELFF. The CDR3 DNA follows: TGTGCCAGCAGCTTTGGGGCCGGTAGCGGGGAGCTGTTTTTT. The chain uses TRBV7-3 and TRBJ2-2, with D tentatively TRBD1 (5 bases). The ends were cut back, 3 bases at V and 7 bases at J, with 12 bases in the middle. Germline V lookup: CDR1 SGHTA, CDR2 FQGTGA. The CDR3 has 14 residues.

The chain combines TRBV28 with TRBJ2-7; D ambiguous. The CDR3 is 15 amino acids. Germline values: CDR1 MDHEN, CDR2 SYDVKM. V lost 6 bases and J lost 3, with 18 bases in between. CDR3 residues: CASSKPQAGYYEQYF. In DNA form, the CDR3 reads TGTGCCAGCAGCAAACCTCAGGCCGGATACTACGAGCAGTACTTC. Full variable domain (missing parts from reference TRBV28 and TRBJ2-7): DVKVTQSSRYLVKRTGEKVFLECVQDMDHENMFWYRQDPGLGLRLIYFSYDVKMKEKGDIPEGYSVSREKKERFSLILESASTNQTSMYLCASSKPQAGYYEQYFGPGTRLTVT.

This clonotype was picked up a small number of times. This chain joins TRBV28 and TRBJ1-4, with D possibly TRBD1 on 5 matching bases. CDR3 length: 14 residues. V dropped 7 bases and J dropped 0 bases, with 9 bases sitting between them. CDR1 and CDR2 from the germline V gene are MDHEN and SYDVKM. CDR3 DNA: TGTGCCAGCAAGGGAGGGGCAACTAATGAAAAACTGTTTTTT. Protein product: CASKGGATNEKLFF.

Ten or more counts support this clonotype. The J gene is TRBJ1-1, the V gene TRBV7-2, with D possibly TRBD1 on 5 matching bases. This CDR3 spans 13 amino acids. CDR1 and CDR2 from the germline V gene are SGHTA and FQGNSA. V was shortened by 5 bases and J by 3 bases, with 10 bases between the two germline ends. The CDR3 sequence is CASSPGTYTEAFF. In DNA form, the CDR3 reads TGTGCCAGCAGCCCAGGGACTTACACTGAAGCTTTCTTT.

The chain couples TRBV20-1 to TRBJ2-3; TRBD1 matches at 12 bases. V lost 4 bases, J lost 5 bases, and 7 bases stayed unmatched. The CDR3 runs to 15 residues. Germline V gives CDR1 DFQATT, CDR2 SNEGSKA (reference sequence). The CDR3 loop reads CSATPGQGARDTQYF. CDR3 coding DNA: TGCAGTGCTACCCCGGGACAGGGGGCGCGAGATACGCAGTATTTT.

This clonotype was observed a few times. This sequence joins TRBV7-6 and TRBJ2-1, with 7 bases aligning to TRBD1. The CDR3 extends over 13 amino acids. In germline, CDR1 is SGHVS, CDR2 FNYEAQ. V dropped 8 bases and J dropped 2; count of bases not matched to a gene: 3. The CDR3 DNA reads as TGTGCCAGCGGGACAGTCCCCTACAATGAGCAGTTCTTC. This encodes CASGTVPYNEQFF.

The J gene is TRBJ2-5, the V gene TRBV12-5, with 8 bases aligning to TRBD2. The CDR3 covers 16 residues. Germline CDR1 reads LGHNT; CDR2 reads FRNRAP. The junction had 5 bases not matched to a gene; V was cut back by 0 bases and J by 2 bases. The CDR3 sequence: CASGLVPAGAQETQYF. The CDR3 DNA reads TGTGCTAGTGGTTTGGTACCAGCGGGGGCTCAAGAGACCCAGTACTTC.

This clonotype was seen more than once but under ten times. This chain links TRBV29-1 with TRBJ2-7, with D perhaps TRBD1 (6 bases). Germline CDR1 reads SQVTM; CDR2 reads ANQGSEA. Trimming shortened V by 4 bases and J by 7 bases, and 17 bases separated the two germline ends. This CDR3 has 13 amino acids. CDR3 sequence: CSVAVQGQREQYF. DNA of the CDR3: TGCAGCGTTGCTGTCCAGGGGCAGAGGGAGCAGTACTTC.

This clonotype was seen a handful of times. The chain recombines TRBV10-3 with TRBJ1-3; possibly TRBD1 for D (6 bases). This CDR3 has 15 residues. CDR1 is ENHRY and CDR2 is SYGVKD in the germline V gene. Trimming removed 2 bases at V and 1 base at J, with 9 bases between. The DNA of the CDR3 is TGTGCCATCAGTGAGCTTGGACAGTCTGGAAACACCATATATTTT. This codes for CAISELGQSGNTIYF.

Many counts were recorded for this clonotype. V is TRBV19 and J is TRBJ2-4; 7 nucleotides match TRBD1. Germline CDR1 LNHDA, CDR2 SQIVND (reference sequence). J gave up 0 bases and V 5 bases, and 16 bases lay outside the gene matches. The CDR3 totals 19 residues. The CDR3 region has the DNA TGTGCCAGTAGTGAAGACTACAGGGACAGCAAGTTAGCCAAAAACATTCAGTACTTC. It yields the protein CASSEDYRDSKLAKNIQYF.

This clonotype was observed a few times. The J gene is TRBJ2-3, the V gene TRBV24-1; D may be TRBD2 (5 bases). The germline V and J ends were trimmed by 4 bases and 4 bases, with 17 bases remaining between them. The CDR3 has 16 residues. Looked up from germline, CDR1 is KGHDR and CDR2 is SFDVKD. The CDR3 here is CATSEAGVTSADTQYF. The CDR3 region has the DNA TGTGCCACCAGTGAGGCCGGGGTCACATCGGCAGATACGCAGTATTTT.

Ten or more counts support this clonotype. The chain combines TRBV7-8 with TRBJ2-7; no clear D gene. Germline assignment: CDR1 SGHVS and CDR2 FQNEAQ. The CDR3 totals 15 residues. Trimming cost V 4 bases and J 0 bases, with 13 bases left between them. CDR3 DNA sequence: TGTGCCAGCAGCTCATCCGGACCCCACTCCTACGAGCAGTACTTC. Protein product: CASSSSGPHSYEQYF.

This clonotype was seen ten or more times. V and J are TRBV28 and TRBJ2-7; perhaps TRBD1 as D (5 bases). The CDR3 is made up of 13 amino acids. Germline CDR1 reads MDHEN; CDR2 reads SYDVKM. Trimming pared 7 bases from V and 3 bases from J, leaving 13 bases between. CDR3 residues: CASTYTGLYEQYF. For the CDR3, the DNA is TGTGCCAGCACTTACACAGGCCTCTACGAGCAGTACTTC.

The table lists this clonotype with many counts. The V gene is TRBV6-2 or TRBV6-3, the J gene TRBJ2-6; 11 positions match TRBD2. V lost 2 bases to trimming and J lost 0 bases; unmatched junction nucleotides: 3. The CDR3 spans 18 residues. Per germline, CDR1 MNHEY and CDR2 SVGEGT. The CDR3 loop is CASSYVTSGTSGANVLTF. In nucleotides, the CDR3 is TGTGCCAGCAGTTACGTGACTAGCGGGACCTCTGGGGCCAACGTCCTGACTTTC.

This clonotype was seen repeatedly, ten times or more. The J gene is TRBJ2-1, the V gene TRBV6-4; possible D gene TRBD2, 6 bases. Germline V gene sequence: CDR1 MRHNA, CDR2 SNTAGT. CDR3 length: 16 residues. V shed 0 bases and J shed 5 bases, with 14 bases lying between them. The CDR3 is CASSDSTSYPDNEQFF. DNA for the CDR3: TGTGCCAGCAGTGACTCGACTAGTTACCCAGACAATGAGCAGTTCTTC.

This chain links TRBV28 with TRBJ2-7; D possibly uses TRBD1 or TRBD2 (5 bases each). The V end lost 3 bases, the J end lost 3 bases, and 12 bases lay between the germline ends. Germline V gene data show CDR1 as MDHEN and CDR2 as SYDVKM. The CDR3 has 14 residues. CDR3 nucleotide sequence: TGTGCCAGCAGTTTTGGGACCCAGAACTACGAGCAGTACTTC. The encoded protein is CASSFGTQNYEQYF.

The table lists this clonotype with a few counts. The chain uses TRBV29-1 and TRBJ2-1, with 8 bases aligning to TRBD1. Germline V lookup: CDR1 SQVTM, CDR2 ANQGSEA. The V gene end was trimmed by 6 bases and the J gene end by 15 bases; junction bases not matched to a gene: 16. This CDR3 region has 13 residues. The CDR3 sequence is CSVQGTGGYLWFF. DNA of the CDR3: TGCAGCGTCCAGGGGACAGGTGGCTATTTATGGTTCTTC.

This clonotype was counted at least ten times. The chain recombines TRBV7-2 with TRBJ1-1; D uncertain. This CDR3 comprises 17 residues. CDR1 and CDR2 from the germline V gene are SGHTA and FQGNSA. V lost 1 base and J 0 bases, leaving 15 bases between the germline ends. The DNA for the CDR3 is TGTGCCAGCAGCTTAGTAATGGCAGCTTACATGAACACTGAAGCTTTCTTT. As protein: CASSLVMAAYMNTEAFF.

This chain connects TRBV12-3 or TRBV12-4 to TRBJ1-1; D is possibly TRBD1 (5 bases). The CDR3 is made up of 14 amino acids. Trimming stripped 6 bases from V and 6 bases from J, with 17 bases between. The CDR3 DNA is TGTGCCAGCAGCGGGGGGGGGGGAGGGGCTGAAGCTTTCTTT. This encodes CASSGGGGGAEAFF.

The chain carries TRBV6-2 or TRBV6-3 and TRBJ2-1; D gene unclear. CDR3 length: 16 amino acids. The germline gives CDR1 MNHEY, CDR2 SVGEGT. The germline V and J ends were trimmed by 0 bases and 6 bases, with 15 bases remaining between them. The CDR3 coding sequence is TGTGCCAGCAGTTACTCGAATATAGGGTTTAGCAATGAGCAGTTCTTC. Its translation: CASSYSNIGFSNEQFF.